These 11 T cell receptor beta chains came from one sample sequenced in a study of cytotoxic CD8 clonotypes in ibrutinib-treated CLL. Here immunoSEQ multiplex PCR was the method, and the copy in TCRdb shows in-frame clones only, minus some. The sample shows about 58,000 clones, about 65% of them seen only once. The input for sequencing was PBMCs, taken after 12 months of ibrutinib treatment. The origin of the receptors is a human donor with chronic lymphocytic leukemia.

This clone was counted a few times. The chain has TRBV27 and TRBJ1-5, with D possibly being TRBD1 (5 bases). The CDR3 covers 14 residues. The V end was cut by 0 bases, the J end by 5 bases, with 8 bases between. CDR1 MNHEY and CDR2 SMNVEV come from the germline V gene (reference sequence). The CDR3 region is CASSLSGGHQPQHF. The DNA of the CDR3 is TGTGCCAGCAGTTTATCGGGGGGTCATCAGCCCCAGCATTTT.

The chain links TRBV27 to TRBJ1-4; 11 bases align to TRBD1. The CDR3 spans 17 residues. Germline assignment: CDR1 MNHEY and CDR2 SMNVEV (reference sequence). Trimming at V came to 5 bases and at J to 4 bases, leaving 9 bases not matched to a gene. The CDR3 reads CASSPGQGVGLNEKLFF. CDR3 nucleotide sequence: TGTGCCAGCAGTCCGGGACAGGGGGTAGGGCTTAATGAAAAACTGTTTTTT.

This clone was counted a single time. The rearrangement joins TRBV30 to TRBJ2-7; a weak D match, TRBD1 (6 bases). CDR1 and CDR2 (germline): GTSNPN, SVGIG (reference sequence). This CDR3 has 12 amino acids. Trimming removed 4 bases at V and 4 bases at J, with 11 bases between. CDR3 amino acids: CAWMGASYEQYF. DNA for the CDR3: TGTGCCTGGATGGGGGCTTCATACGAGCAGTACTTC. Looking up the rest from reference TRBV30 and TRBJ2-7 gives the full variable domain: SQTIHQWPATLVQPVGSPLSLECTVEGTSNPNLYWYRQAAGRGLQLLFYSVGIGQISSEVPQNLSASRPQDRQFILSSKKLLLSDSGFYLCAWMGASYEQYFGPGTRLTVT.

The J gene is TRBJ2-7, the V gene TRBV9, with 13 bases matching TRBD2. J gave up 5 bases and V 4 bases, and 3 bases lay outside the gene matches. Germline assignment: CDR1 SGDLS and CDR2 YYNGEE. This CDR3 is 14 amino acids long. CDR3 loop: CASSFGLAGDEQYF. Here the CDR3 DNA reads TGTGCCAGCAGCTTCGGACTAGCGGGAGACGAGCAGTACTTC.

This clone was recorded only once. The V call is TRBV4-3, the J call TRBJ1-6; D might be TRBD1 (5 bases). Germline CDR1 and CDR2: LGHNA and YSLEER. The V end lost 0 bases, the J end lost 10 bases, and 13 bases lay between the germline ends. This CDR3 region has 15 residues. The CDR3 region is CASSQDVQGRSPLHF. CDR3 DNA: TGCGCCAGCAGCCAAGATGTCCAGGGAAGATCACCCCTCCACTTT.

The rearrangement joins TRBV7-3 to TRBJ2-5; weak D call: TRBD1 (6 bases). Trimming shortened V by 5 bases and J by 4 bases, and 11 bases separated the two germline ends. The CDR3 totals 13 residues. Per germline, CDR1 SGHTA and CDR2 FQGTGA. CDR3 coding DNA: TGTGCCAGCAGCGATCAACAGGGAGAGACCCAGTACTTC. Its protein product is CASSDQQGETQYF.

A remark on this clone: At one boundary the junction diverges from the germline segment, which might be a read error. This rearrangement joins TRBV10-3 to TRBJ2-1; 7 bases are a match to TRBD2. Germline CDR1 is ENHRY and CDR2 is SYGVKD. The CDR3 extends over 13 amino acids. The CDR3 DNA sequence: TGTGCCATCAGTGAGTCATGGCGGGAGTCATCACTCTTC. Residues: CAISESWRESSLF.

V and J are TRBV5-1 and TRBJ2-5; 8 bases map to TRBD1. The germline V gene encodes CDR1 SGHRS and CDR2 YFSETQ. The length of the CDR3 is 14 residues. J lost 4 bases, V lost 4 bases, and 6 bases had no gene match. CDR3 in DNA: TGCGCCAGCAGCCAACAGGGGGGAGGAGAGACCCAGTACTTC. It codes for CASSQQGGGETQYF.

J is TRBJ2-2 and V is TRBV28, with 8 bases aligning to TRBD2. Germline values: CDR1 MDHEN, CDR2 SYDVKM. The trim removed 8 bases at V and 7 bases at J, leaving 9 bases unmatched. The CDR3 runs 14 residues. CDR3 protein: CASGAGVVGGELFF. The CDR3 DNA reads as TGTGCCAGCGGAGCGGGAGTGGTCGGCGGGGAGCTGTTTTTT. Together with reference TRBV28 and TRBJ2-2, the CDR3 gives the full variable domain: DVKVTQSSRYLVKRTGEKVFLECVQDMDHENMFWYRQDPGLGLRLIYFSYDVKMKEKGDIPEGYSVSREKKERFSLILESASTNQTSMYLCASGAGVVGGELFFGEGSRLTVL.

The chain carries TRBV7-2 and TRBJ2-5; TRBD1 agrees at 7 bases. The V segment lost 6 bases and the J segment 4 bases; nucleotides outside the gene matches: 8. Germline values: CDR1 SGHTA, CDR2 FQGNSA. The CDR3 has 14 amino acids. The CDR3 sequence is CASRPDRITETQYF. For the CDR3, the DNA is TGTGCCAGCAGGCCGGACAGGATTACAGAGACCCAGTACTTC.

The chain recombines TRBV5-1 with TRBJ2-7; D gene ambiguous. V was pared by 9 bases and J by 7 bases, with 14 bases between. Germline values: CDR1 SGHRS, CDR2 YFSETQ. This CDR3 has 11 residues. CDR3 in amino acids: CATPRLGEQYF. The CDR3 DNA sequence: TGCGCCACCCCTCGACTGGGAGAGCAGTACTTC.